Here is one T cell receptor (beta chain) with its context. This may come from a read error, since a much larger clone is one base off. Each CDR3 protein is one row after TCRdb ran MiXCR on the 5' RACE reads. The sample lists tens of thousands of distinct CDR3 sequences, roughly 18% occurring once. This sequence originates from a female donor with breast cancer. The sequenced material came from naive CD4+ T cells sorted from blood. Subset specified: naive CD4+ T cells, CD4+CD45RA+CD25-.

The CDR3: CASSSRPATSDTQYF. The CDR3 DNA is TGCGCCAGCAGCTCTCGACCAGCGACCTCAGATACGCAGTATTTT. The rearrangement links TRBV5-1 to TRBJ2-3; no definite D call. V was cut by 3 bases and J by 4 bases, with 15 bases left in between. Looked up from germline, CDR1 is SGHRS and CDR2 is YFSETQ. The CDR3 loop spans 15 amino acids. Using reference TRBV5-1 and TRBJ2-3 for the parts outside the CDR3, the full variable domain is KAGVTQTPRYLIKTRGQQVTLSCSPISGHRSVSWYQQTPGQGLQFLFEYFSETQRNKGNFPGRFSGRQFSNSRSEMNVSTLELGDSALYLCASSSRPATSDTQYFGPGTRLTVL.